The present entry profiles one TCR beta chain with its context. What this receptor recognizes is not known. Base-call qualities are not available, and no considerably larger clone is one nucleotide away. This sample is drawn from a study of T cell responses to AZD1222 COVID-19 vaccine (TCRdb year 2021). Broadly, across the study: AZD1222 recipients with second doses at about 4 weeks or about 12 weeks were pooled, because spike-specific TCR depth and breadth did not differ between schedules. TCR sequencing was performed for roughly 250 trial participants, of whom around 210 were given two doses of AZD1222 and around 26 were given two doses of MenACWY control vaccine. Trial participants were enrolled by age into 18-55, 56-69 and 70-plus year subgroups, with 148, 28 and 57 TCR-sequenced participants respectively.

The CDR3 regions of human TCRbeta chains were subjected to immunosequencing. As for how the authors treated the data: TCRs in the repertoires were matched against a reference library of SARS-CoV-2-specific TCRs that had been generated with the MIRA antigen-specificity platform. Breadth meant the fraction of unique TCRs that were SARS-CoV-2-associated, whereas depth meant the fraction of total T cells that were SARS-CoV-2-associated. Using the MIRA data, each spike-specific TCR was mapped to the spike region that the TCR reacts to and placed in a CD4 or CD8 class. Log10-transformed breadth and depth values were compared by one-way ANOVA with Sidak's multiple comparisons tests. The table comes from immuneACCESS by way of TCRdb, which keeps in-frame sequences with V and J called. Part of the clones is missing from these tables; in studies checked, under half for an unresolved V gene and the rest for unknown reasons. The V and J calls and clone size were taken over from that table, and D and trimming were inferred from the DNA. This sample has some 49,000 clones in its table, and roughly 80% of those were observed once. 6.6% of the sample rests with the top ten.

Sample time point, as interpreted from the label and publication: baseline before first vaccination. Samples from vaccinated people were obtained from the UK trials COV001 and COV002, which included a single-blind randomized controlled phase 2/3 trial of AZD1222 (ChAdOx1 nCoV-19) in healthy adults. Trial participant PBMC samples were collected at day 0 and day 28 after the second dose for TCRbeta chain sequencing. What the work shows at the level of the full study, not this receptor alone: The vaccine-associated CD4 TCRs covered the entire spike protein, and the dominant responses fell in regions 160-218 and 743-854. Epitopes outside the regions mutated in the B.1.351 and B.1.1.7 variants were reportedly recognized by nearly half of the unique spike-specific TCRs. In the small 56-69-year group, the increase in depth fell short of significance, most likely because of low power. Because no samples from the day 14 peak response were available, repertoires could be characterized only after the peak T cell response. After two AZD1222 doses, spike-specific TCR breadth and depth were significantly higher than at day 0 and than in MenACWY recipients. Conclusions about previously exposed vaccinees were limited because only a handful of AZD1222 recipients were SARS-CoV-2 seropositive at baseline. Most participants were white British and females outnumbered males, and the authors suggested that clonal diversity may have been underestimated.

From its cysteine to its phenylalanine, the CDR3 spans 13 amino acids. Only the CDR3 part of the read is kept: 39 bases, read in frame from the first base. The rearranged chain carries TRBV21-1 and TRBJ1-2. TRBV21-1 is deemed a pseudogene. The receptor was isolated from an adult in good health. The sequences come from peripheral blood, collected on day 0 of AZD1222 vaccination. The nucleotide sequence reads TGTGCCAGCAGCTCAAACGCGGGTTATGGCTACACCTTC. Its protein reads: CASSSNAGYGYTF.